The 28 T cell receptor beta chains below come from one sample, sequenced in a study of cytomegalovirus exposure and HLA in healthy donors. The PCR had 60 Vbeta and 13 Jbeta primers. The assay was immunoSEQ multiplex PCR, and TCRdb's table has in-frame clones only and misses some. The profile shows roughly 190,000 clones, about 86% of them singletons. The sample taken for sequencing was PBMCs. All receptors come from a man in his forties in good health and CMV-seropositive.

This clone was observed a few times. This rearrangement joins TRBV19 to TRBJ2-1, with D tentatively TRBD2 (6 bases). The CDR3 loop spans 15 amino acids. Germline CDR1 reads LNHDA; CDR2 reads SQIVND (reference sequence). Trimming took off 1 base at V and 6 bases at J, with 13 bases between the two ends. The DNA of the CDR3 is TGTGCCAGTAGTATAGTTGCGGGACCCCGCAATGAGCAGTTCTTC. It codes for CASSIVAGPRNEQFF.

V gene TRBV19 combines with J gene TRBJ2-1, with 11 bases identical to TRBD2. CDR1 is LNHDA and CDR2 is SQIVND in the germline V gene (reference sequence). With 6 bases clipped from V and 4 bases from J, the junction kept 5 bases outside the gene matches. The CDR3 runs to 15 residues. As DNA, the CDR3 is TGTGCCAGTAGCAATAGCGGGAGGGGTTACAATGAGCAGTTCTTC. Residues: CASSNSGRGYNEQFF.

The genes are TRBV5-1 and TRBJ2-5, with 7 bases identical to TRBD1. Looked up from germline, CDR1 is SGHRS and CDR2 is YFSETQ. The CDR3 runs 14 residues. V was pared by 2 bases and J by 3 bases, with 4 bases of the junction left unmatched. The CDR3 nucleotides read TGCGCCAGCAGCTTAAAAGGGACAGAAGAGACCCAGTACTTC. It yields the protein CASSLKGTEETQYF.

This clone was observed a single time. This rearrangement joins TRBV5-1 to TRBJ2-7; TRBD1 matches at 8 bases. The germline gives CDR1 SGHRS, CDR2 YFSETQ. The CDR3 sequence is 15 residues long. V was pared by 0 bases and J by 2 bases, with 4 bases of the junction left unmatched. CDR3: CASSLGRTGTYEQYF. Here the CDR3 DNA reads TGCGCCAGCAGCTTGGGAAGGACAGGGACCTACGAGCAGTACTTC.

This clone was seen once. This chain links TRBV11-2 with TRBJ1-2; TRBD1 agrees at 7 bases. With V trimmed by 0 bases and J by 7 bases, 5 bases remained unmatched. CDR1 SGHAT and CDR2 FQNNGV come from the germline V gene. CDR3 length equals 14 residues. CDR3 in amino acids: CASSLDAQGFGYTF. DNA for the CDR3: TGTGCCAGCAGCTTAGATGCACAGGGGTTTGGCTACACCTTC.

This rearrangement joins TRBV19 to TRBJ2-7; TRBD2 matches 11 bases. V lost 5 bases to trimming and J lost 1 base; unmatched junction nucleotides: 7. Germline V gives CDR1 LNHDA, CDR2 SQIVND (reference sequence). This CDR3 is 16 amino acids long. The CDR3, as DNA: TGTGCCAGTAGTCCGGCCGGGACTAGCGGTTCCTACGAGCAGTACTTC. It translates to CASSPAGTSGSYEQYF.

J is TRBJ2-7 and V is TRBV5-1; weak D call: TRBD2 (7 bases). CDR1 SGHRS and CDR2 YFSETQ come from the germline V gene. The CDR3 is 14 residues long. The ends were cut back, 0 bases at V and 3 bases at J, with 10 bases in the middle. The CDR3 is CASSLVGGLYEQYF. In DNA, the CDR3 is TGCGCCAGCAGCTTGGTCGGGGGGCTCTACGAGCAGTACTTC.

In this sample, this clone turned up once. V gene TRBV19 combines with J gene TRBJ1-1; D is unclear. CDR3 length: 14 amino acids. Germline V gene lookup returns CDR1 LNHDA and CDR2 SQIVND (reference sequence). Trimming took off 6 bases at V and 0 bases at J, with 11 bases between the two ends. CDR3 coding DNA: TGTGCCAGTAGACCACGGGATTTGAACACTGAAGCTTTCTTT. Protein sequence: CASRPRDLNTEAFF.

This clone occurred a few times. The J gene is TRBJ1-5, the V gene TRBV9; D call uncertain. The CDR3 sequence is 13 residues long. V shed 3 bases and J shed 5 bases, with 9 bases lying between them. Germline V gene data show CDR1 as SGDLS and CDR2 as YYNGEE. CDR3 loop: CASSADSDQPQHF. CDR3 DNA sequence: TGTGCCAGCAGCGCTGACTCCGATCAGCCCCAGCATTTT.

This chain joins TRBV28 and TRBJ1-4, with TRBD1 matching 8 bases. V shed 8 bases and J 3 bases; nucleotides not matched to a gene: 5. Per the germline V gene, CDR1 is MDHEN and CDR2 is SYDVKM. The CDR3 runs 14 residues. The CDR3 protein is CASRNRGSNEKLFF. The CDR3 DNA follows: TGTGCCAGCCGAAACAGGGGGTCTAATGAAAAACTGTTTTTT.

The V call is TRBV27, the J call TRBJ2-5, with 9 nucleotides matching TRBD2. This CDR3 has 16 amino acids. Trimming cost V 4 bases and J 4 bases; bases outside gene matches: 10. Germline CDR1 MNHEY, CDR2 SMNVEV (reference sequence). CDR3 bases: TGTGCCAGCAGTTCACACTTAGCGGGAGAAACAGAGACCCAGTACTTC. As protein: CASSSHLAGETETQYF.

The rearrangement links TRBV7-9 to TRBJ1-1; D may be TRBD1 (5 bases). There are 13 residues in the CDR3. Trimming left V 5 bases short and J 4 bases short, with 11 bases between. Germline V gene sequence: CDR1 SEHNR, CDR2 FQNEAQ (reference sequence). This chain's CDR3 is CASSETVGTEAFF. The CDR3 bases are TGTGCCAGCAGCGAGACAGTTGGCACTGAAGCTTTCTTT.

The CDR3 DNA is TGTGCCAGCAGTCCGACAGGGCTCCTGGGGGTAGGCTACACCTTC. Translated: CASSPTGLLGVGYTF. The chain employs TRBV27 and TRBJ1-2; 7 bases match TRBD1. CDR1 is MNHEY, CDR2 SMNVEV, per germline (reference sequence). Trimming cost V 5 bases and J 8 bases; bases outside gene matches: 14. The CDR3 loop spans 15 amino acids.

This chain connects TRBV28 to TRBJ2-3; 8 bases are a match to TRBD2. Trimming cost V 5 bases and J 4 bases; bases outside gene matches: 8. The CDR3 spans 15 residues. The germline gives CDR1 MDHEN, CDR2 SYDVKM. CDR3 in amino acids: CASSLSGIGADTQYF. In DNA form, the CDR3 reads TGTGCCAGCAGTCTTAGCGGGATCGGGGCAGATACGCAGTATTTT. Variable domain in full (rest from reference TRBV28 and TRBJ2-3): DVKVTQSSRYLVKRTGEKVFLECVQDMDHENMFWYRQDPGLGLRLIYFSYDVKMKEKGDIPEGYSVSREKKERFSLILESASTNQTSMYLCASSLSGIGADTQYFGPGTRLTVL.

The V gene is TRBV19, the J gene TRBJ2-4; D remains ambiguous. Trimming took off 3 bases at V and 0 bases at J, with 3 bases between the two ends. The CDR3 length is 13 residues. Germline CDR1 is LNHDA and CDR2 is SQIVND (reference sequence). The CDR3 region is CASSILAKNIQYF. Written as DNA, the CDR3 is TGTGCCAGTAGTATCCTAGCCAAAAACATTCAGTACTTC.

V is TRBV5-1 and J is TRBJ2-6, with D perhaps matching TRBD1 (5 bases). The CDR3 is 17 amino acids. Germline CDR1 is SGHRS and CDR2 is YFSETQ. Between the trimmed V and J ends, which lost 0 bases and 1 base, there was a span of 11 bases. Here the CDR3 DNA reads TGCGCCAGCAGCTTGGTTACAGGTTCGTCTGGGGCCAACGTCCTGACTTTC. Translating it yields CASSLVTGSSGANVLTF.

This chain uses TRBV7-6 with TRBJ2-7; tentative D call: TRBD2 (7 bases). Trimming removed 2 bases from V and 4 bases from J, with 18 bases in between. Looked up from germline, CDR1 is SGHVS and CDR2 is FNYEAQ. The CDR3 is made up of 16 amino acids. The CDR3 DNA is TGTGCCAGCAGCTTACGCGTCGGGGGGACAATATACGAGCAGTACTTC. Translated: CASSLRVGGTIYEQYF.

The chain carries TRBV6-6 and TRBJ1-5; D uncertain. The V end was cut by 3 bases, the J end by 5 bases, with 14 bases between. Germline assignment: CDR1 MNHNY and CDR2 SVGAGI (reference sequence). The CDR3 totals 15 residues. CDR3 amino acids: CASSYSKAGDQPQHF. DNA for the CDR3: TGTGCCAGCAGTTATTCAAAAGCAGGTGATCAGCCCCAGCATTTT.

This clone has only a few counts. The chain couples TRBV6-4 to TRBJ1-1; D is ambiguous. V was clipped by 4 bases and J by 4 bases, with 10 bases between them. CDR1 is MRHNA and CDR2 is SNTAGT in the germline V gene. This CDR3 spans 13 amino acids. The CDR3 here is CASSAAFGTEAFF. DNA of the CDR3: TGTGCCAGCAGTGCCGCCTTCGGCACTGAAGCTTTCTTT.

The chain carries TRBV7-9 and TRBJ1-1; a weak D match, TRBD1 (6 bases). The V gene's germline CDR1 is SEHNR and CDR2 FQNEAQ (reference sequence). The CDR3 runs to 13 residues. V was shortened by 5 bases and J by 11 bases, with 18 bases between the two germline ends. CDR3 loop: CASSQGGLVWAFF. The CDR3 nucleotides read TGTGCCAGCAGCCAAGGGGGATTAGTTTGGGCTTTCTTT.

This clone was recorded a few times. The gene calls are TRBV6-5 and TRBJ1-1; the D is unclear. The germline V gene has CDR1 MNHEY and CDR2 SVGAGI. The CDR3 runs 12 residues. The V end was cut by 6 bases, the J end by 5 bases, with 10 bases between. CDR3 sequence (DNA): TGTGCCAGCAGCGGACTATTAACTGAAGCTTTCTTT. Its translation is CASSGLLTEAFF.

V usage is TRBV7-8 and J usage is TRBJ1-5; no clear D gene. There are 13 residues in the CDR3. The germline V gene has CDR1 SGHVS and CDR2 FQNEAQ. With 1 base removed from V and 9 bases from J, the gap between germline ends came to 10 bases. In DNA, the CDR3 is TGTGCCAGCAGCTTAGAGATGGGCGCGCCCCAGCATTTT. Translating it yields CASSLEMGAPQHF.

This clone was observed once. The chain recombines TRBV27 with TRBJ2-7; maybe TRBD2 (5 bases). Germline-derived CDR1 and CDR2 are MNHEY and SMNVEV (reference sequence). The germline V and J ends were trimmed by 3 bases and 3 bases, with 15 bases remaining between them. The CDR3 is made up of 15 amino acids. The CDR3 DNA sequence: TGTGCCAGCAGTTTTCGAGGGAGATCTAGCTACGAGCAGTACTTC. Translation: CASSFRGRSSYEQYF.

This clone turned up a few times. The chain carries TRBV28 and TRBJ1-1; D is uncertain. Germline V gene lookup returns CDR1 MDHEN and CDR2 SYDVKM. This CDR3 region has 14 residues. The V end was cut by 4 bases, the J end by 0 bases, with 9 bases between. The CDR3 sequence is CASSSGLVNTEAFF. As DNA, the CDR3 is TGTGCCAGCAGTTCGGGGTTGGTGAACACTGAAGCTTTCTTT.

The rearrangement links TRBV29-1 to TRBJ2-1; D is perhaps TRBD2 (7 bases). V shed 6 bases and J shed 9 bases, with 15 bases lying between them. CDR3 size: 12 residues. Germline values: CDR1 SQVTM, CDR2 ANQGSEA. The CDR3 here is CSVSTSRGEQFF. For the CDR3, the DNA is TGCAGCGTCTCGACTAGCAGGGGTGAGCAGTTCTTC.

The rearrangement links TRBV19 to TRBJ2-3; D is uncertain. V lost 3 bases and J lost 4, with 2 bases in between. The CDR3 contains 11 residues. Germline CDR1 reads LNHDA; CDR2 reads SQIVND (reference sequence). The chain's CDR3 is CASSISDTQYF. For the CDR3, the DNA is TGTGCCAGTAGTATCTCAGATACGCAGTATTTT. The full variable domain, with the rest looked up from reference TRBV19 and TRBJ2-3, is DGGITQSPKYLFRKEGQNVTLSCEQNLNHDAMYWYRQDPGQGLRLIYYSQIVNDFQKGDIAEGYSVSREKKESFPLTVTSAQKNPTAFYLCASSISDTQYFGPGTRLTVL.

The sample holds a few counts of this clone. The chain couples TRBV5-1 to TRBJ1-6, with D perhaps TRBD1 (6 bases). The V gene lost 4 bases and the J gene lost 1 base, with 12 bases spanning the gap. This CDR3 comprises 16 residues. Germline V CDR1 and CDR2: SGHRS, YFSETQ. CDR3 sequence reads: CASSADRSSYNSPLHF. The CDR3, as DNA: TGCGCCAGCAGCGCCGACAGGTCTTCCTATAATTCACCCCTCCACTTT.

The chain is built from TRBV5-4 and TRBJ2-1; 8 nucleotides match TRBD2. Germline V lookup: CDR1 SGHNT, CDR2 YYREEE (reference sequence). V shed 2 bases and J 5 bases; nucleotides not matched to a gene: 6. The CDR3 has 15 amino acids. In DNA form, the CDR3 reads TGTGCCAGCAGCTTAAAGCGGGAGAATAACAATGAGCAGTTCTTC. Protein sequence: CASSLKRENNNEQFF.